A selection of T cell receptor beta chains follows, all from one sample in a study of Ad26.COV2.S vaccination and SARS-CoV-2 variants. TCRdb's copy holds only in-frame clones and misses some; the assay was immunoSEQ multiplex PCR. The sample holds approximately 450,000 clones, about nine tenths seen once. This material consisted of peripheral blood, taken in a trial of Ad26.COV2.S vaccine versus placebo. The receptors shown here come from a person between 18 and 59 years old who received the Ad26.COV2.S COVID-19 vaccine or a placebo. Each CDR3 is given with its conserved first and last residue.

V	length	J	CDR3
TRBV3-1/TRBV3-2	13	TRBJ1-2	CASSQDRLTGYTF
TRBV6-1	14	TRBJ2-2	CASSFLQNTGELFF
TRBV19	16	TRBJ2-1	CASSVLPGDGFNEQFF
TRBV18	14	TRBJ1-1	CASSLTVRDTEAFF
TRBV3-1/TRBV3-2	10	TRBJ2-7	CASEGSEQYF
TRBV27	17	TRBJ2-1	CASSLRASGTSYNEQFF
TRBV11-2	14	TRBJ1-5	CAIVRPMSNQPQHF
TRBV6-2/TRBV6-3	20	TRBJ2-3	CASSYPIPRLAGGRQDTQYF
TRBV19	14	TRBJ1-5	CASSIDVGGQPQHF
TRBV6-5	15	TRBJ2-7	CASRSPGQGHYEQYF
TRBV7-8	16	TRBJ1-3	CASSQGGTGLNVTIYF
TRBV2	14	TRBJ2-3	CASMGQGVADTQYF
TRBV7-3	13	TRBJ2-5	CASSQRDRETQYF
TRBV2	12	TRBJ2-7	CASREQGYEQYF
TRBV5-6	13	TRBJ1-1	CASSLQGDTEAFF
TRBV11-2	15	TRBJ1-1	CASSLRQGLNTEAFF
TRBV10-1	13	TRBJ2-1	CASSVGPYNEQFF
TRBV3-1/TRBV3-2	14	TRBJ2-5	CASSPGDTQETQYF
TRBV5-4	14	TRBJ2-5	CASSARQVGETQYF
TRBV6-6	16	TRBJ2-7	CASSYSIGGSSYEQYF
TRBV4-2	17	TRBJ2-1	CASSQQNRLAGVNEQFF
TRBV5-1	14	TRBJ2-1	CASSKDEGYNEQFF
TRBV3-1/TRBV3-2	18	TRBJ2-7	CASSQEWPRLAASYEQYF
TRBV29-1	15	TRBJ2-3	CSVVPVSVYTDTQYF
TRBV12-3/TRBV12-4	13	TRBJ2-1	CASSLNSGQGKFF
TRBV5-6	16	TRBJ2-1	CASSFRTSGRNNEQFF
TRBV6-2/TRBV6-3	13	TRBJ1-5	CASSWQGIMPQHF
TRBV12-3/TRBV12-4	13	TRBJ1-1	CASSDQRNTEAFF
TRBV27	13	TRBJ1-5	CASSLNFNQPQHF
TRBV6-5	15	TRBJ2-7	CASSYSGTSIYEQYF
TRBV9	14	TRBJ2-1	CASSVEVSYNEQFF
TRBV2	15	TRBJ1-2	CASMNRGVVSYGYTF
TRBV6-5	14	TRBJ2-1	CASNRGTSYNEQFF
TRBV28	16	TRBJ1-4	CASSSSIGTGTGKLFF
TRBV28	11	TRBJ1-1	CASKVNTEAFF
TRBV3-1/TRBV3-2	15	TRBJ2-3	CASSQGGHRADTQYF
TRBV7-2	13	TRBJ2-7	CASSLAGVYEQYF
TRBV4-1	14	TRBJ2-5	CASSQGRVQETQYF
TRBV5-1	14	TRBJ1-1	CASSFGTGLTEAFF
TRBV28	11	TRBJ2-7	CASSQGLEQYF
TRBV7-9	14	TRBJ2-7	CASSMSGTSNEQYF
TRBV6-5	15	TRBJ1-5	CASSQTVYSNQPQHF
TRBV7-9	14	TRBJ1-1	CASSPHDGDTEAFF
TRBV7-9	11	TRBJ1-1	CASFGGTEAFF
TRBV2	15	TRBJ1-4	CASRLTGIPNEKLFF
TRBV19	15	TRBJ1-5	CASSPSERGNQPQHF
TRBV7-9	15	TRBJ1-1	CASSLTGIIQGEAFF
TRBV9	15	TRBJ2-7	CASSVGREATYEQYF
TRBV5-5	14	TRBJ2-5	CASSHDRDQETQYF
TRBV7-2	17	TRBJ2-7	CASSFRGGGASSYEQYF
TRBV28	15	TRBJ2-1	CASSFNGGGWNEQFF
TRBV2	15	TRBJ2-1	CASSGPAALYNEQFF
TRBV19	15	TRBJ2-1	CASSLDRSSYNEQFF
TRBV5-1	15	TRBJ2-7	CASRTGATFNYEQYF
TRBV24-1	17	TRBJ2-1	CATSAARDSLPYNEQFF
TRBV19	16	TRBJ2-3	CASSPGTGGQADTQYF
TRBV5-4	16	TRBJ2-3	CASKAGTSESTDTQYF
TRBV9	15	TRBJ2-3	CASSVAGIPTDTQYF
TRBV11-3	15	TRBJ2-1	CASSLGSVIYNEQFF